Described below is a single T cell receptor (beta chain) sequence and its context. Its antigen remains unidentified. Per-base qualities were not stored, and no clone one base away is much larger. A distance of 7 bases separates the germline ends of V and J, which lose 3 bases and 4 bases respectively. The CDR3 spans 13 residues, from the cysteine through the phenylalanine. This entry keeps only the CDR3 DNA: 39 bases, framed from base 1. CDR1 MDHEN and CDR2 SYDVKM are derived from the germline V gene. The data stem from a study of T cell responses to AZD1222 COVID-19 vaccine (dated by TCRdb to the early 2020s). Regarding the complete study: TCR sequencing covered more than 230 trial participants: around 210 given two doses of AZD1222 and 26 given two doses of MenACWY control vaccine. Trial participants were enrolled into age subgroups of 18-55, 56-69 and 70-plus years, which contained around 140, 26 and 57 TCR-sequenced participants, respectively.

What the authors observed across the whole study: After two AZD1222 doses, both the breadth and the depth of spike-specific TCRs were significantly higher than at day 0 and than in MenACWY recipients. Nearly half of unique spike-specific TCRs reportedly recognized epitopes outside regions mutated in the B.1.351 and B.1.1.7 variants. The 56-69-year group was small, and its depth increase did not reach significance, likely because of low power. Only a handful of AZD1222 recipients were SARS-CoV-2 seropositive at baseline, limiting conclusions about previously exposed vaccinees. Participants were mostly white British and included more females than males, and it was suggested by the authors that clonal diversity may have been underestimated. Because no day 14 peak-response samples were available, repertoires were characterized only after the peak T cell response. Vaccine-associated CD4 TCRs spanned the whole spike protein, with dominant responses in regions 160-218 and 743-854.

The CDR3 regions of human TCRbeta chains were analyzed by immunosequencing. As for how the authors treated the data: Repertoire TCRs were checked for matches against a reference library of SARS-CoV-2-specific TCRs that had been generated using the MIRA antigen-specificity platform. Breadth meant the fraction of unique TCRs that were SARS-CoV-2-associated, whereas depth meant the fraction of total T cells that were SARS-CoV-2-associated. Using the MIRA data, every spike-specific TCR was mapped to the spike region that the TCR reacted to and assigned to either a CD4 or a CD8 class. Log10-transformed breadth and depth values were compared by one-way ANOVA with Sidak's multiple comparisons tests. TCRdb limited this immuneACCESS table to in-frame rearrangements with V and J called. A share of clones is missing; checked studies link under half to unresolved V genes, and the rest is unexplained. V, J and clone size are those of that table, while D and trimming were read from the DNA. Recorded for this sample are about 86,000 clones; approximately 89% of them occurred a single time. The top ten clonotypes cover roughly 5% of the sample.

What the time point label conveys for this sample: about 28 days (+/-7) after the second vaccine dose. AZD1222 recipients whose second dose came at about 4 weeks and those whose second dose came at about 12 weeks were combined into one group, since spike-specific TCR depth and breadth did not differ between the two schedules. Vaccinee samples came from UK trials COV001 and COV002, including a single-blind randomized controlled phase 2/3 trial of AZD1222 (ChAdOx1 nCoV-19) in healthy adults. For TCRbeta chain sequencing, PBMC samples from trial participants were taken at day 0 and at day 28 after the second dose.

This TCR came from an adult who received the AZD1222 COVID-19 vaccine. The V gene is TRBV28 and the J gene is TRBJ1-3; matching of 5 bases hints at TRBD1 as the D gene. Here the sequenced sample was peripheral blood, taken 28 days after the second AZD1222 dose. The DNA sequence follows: TGTGCCAGCAGTTTCAGACAGGGAAACACCATATATTTT. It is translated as CASSFRQGNTIYF. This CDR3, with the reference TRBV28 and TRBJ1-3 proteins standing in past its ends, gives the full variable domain DVKVTQSSRYLVKRTGEKVFLECVQDMDHENMFWYRQDPGLGLRLIYFSYDVKMKEKGDIPEGYSVSREKKERFSLILESASTNQTSMYLCASSFRQGNTIYFGEGSWLTVV.